This TCR beta chain is from a study of T cell repertoires in cytomegalovirus infection. MiXCR was run by TCRdb on the reads, yielding one entry per CDR3 protein. The data show 600,000 to 800,000 distinct CDR3 sequences, with more than 20% seen just once and 6.5% to 10% held by the top ten. This CDR3 spans 17 amino acids. Trimming at V came to 3 bases and at J to 7 bases, leaving 12 bases not matched to a gene. This receptor was obtained from a human donor in good health (CMV status not recorded). Some clones in this sample may be carry-over from other donors' samples. V and J are TRBV12-3 or TRBV12-4 and TRBJ2-7; 13 bases line up with TRBD2. Sequenced input: CD8+ T cells from PBMCs. The CDR3 DNA sequence: TGTGCCAGCAGTTTTGAGCCTGGACTAGCGGGGGATAGTGAGCAGTACGTC. Translated: CASSFEPGLAGDSEQYV.